The clone carrying this T cell receptor (beta chain) was observed at least ten times. What it binds is unknown. Genomic DNA, serving as template, underwent TCR beta VDJ and CDR3 profiling. TCRdb reanalysed the reads using MiXCR and keeps one entry per CDR3 protein. This sample has 110,000 or so distinct CDR3 sequences, with under 65% found just once. This entry comes from a study of CD8+CD57+ T cells in acquired aplastic anemia. Study-wide results and caveats: Between patients and controls, twenty-nine CD8+ CDR3 sequences were found in common.

Patients picked for sequencing had shown CD8+CD57+ cell expansion detected by flow cytometry. The V end lost 0 bases, the J end lost 2 bases, and 14 bases lay between the germline ends. The CDR3 length is 16 residues. Germline V gene lookup returns CDR1 DFQATT and CDR2 SNEGSKA (reference sequence). The TCR was taken from a human donor with aplastic anemia. Sequences were obtained from sorted CD4+, CD8+, or CD8+CD57+ T cells (not recorded which) from PBMCs. V gene TRBV20-1 combines with J gene TRBJ1-3; tentative D call: TRBD1 (6 bases). The CDR3 reads CSAREWGREAGNTIYF. The CDR3 DNA follows: TGCAGTGCTAGAGAGTGGGGGCGAGAAGCTGGAAACACCATATATTTT.